Each of the 8 T cell receptor beta chains below was sequenced from the same sample in a study of blood T cell repertoires in COVID-19 (dated by TCRdb to about 2020). The library was prepared using the immunoSEQ multiplex PCR assay. TCRdb retrieved this table from immuneACCESS and kept in-frame rearrangements only. Not all clones are present; in checked studies, unresolved V genes account for under half, and no reason is known for the remainder. The sample records 120,000 or so clones, 82% of which are singletons. Roughly 4.3% of the sample lies in the top ten. The sample was peripheral blood. These receptors all stem from a woman in her seventies with acute or convalescent COVID-19.

The chain recombines TRBV5-8 with TRBJ1-5, with 12 nucleotides matching TRBD1. V gave up 1 base and J gave up 6 bases; unmatched junction bases: 5. The CDR3 runs to 16 residues. Germline loops: CDR1 SGHTS, CDR2 YDEGEE. The CDR3 bases are TGTGCCAGCAGCTTGTCAGGGACAGGGGGCAGTCAGCCCCAGCATTTT. Its translation: CASSLSGTGGSQPQHF.

This chain joins TRBV4-1 and TRBJ1-2, with D tentatively TRBD1 (6 bases). The V end was cut by 2 bases, the J end by 8 bases, with 18 bases between. This CDR3 has 15 amino acids. Looked up from germline, CDR1 is MGHRA and CDR2 is YSYEKL. CDR3 bases: TGCGCCAGCAGCCAATCCGTAGGGGGGGCTGGGGGCTACACCTTC. It encodes CASSQSVGGAGGYTF.

A few counts support this clone. Because the CDR3's place on the DNA is in doubt, the DNA is left out and the CDR3 is given as listed by TCRdb. The genes are TRBV18 and TRBJ1-1; the table calls TRBD1, which could not be checked here. The germline CDR1 and CDR2 sequences are KGHSH and LQKENI. The CDR3 spans 15 amino acids, including both terminal residues. CDR3 in amino acids: CASSRGHFGNTEAFF.

The rearrangement joins TRBV12-3 or TRBV12-4 to TRBJ2-3; D uncertain. The CDR3 length is 11 residues. V shed 8 bases and J shed 1 base, with 4 bases lying between them. The DNA for the CDR3 is TGTGCCAGCCTACGCACAGATACGCAGTATTTT. Protein sequence: CASLRTDTQYF.

This clone occurred a few times. The chain combines TRBV6-4 with TRBJ2-1; possible D gene TRBD2, 6 bases. The CDR3 extends over 17 amino acids. The ends were cut back, 0 bases at V and 0 bases at J, with 12 bases in the middle. Per germline, CDR1 MRHNA and CDR2 SNTAGT. The CDR3 here is CASSDSLGLSSYNEQFF. The CDR3 coding sequence is TGTGCCAGCAGTGACTCGCTTGGACTAAGCTCCTACAATGAGCAGTTCTTC.

This chain connects TRBV7-8 to TRBJ1-2, with TRBD1 as a possible D gene (5 bases). The germline V gene has CDR1 SGHVS and CDR2 FQNEAQ. Trimming left V 5 bases short and J 6 bases short, with 22 bases between. The CDR3 runs to 16 residues. CDR3: CASSNSPAWQGNGYTF. CDR3 nucleotides: TGTGCCAGCAGCAATTCACCGGCGTGGCAGGGTAATGGCTACACCTTC.

V usage is TRBV10-3 and J usage is TRBJ1-1; TRBD1 matches 7 bases. CDR1 and CDR2 from the germline V gene are ENHRY and SYGVKD. V gave up 6 bases and J gave up 3 bases; unmatched junction bases: 7. This CDR3 is built from 14 residues. Here the CDR3 DNA reads TGTGCCATCAGGGGGGACAGATTGTACACTGAAGCTTTCTTT. This codes for CAIRGDRLYTEAFF.

This clone was recorded once. The rearrangement links TRBV7-2 to TRBJ2-3, with no clear D. This CDR3 has 12 residues. The germline CDR1 and CDR2 sequences are SGHTA and FQGNSA. Trimming pared 8 bases from V and 2 bases from J, leaving 8 bases between. The CDR3 DNA sequence: TGTGCCAGCGCGCCTATCACAGATACGCAGTATTTT. This gives the protein CASAPITDTQYF. The whole variable domain, remainder taken from reference TRBV7-2 and TRBJ2-3, is GAGVSQSPSNKVTEKGKDVELRCDPISGHTALYWYRQSLGQGLEFLIYFQGNSAPDKSGLPSDRFSAERTGGSVSTLTIQRTQQEDSAVYLCASAPITDTQYFGPGTRLTVL.